Below, 26 T cell receptor beta chains from the same sample are listed, as sequenced in a study of T cells in Graves' hyperthyroidism and ophthalmopathy. Template material for amplifying TCR beta CDR3 regions consisted of RNA transcripts. The TCR CDR3 was amplified in a first-round RT-PCR using the HTBI primer set. TCRdb redid the calling of the multiplex PCR reads with MiXCR, one entry per CDR3 protein. The sample lists a few hundred thousand distinct CDR3 sequences; 35% to 55% were seen once. The sample consisted of peripheral blood or thyroid tissue (not recorded which). The receptors were sampled from a woman younger than 30 with Graves' hyperthyroidism.

This chain connects TRBV11-1 to TRBJ2-5, with D perhaps matching TRBD2 (5 bases). The germline gives CDR1 SGHAT, CDR2 FQDESV (reference sequence). The CDR3 runs to 14 residues. Trimming removed 6 bases at V and 3 bases at J, with 14 bases between. The CDR3 here is CASSETPGKETQYF. CDR3 bases: TGTGCCAGCAGTGAAACGCCCGGGAAAGAGACCCAGTACTTC. Filled out from reference TRBV11-1 and TRBJ2-5, the complete variable domain reads EAEVAQSPRYKITEKSQAVAFWCDPISGHATLYWYRQILGQGPELLVQFQDESVVDDSQLPKDRFSAERLKGVDSTLKIQPAELGDSAMYLCASSETPGKETQYFGPGTRLLVL.

The V gene is TRBV7-9, the J gene TRBJ1-4, with TRBD1 identical over 10 bases. This CDR3 contains 16 residues. With 6 bases clipped from V and 8 bases from J, the junction kept 12 bases outside the gene matches. Germline V gene lookup returns CDR1 SEHNR and CDR2 FQNEAQ (reference sequence). The CDR3 DNA reads as TGTGCCAGCAGACCTCACGGGACAGGGGTGGGAGAAAAACTGTTTTTT. Its protein is CASRPHGTGVGEKLFF.

This clonotype was seen many times. The gene calls are TRBV7-8 and TRBJ1-6; D possibly corresponds to TRBD1 (6 bases). Germline V gives CDR1 SGHVS, CDR2 FQNEAQ. The germline V and J ends were trimmed by 6 bases and 9 bases, with 24 bases remaining between them. The CDR3 is 17 amino acids. This CDR3 is CASSSNRVFSQISPLHF. The CDR3 region has the DNA TGTGCCAGCAGTTCTAACAGGGTTTTCTCCCAAATTTCACCCCTCCACTTT.

Concerning this clonotype: A much larger clone lies a single base off, so this may be a read error. The rearrangement links TRBV14 to TRBJ2-2; the match to TRBD1 covers 7 bases. Trimming removed 1 base from V and 6 bases from J; junction bases left unmatched: 8. From germline, CDR1 is SGHDN and CDR2 FVKESK. The CDR3 spans 16 residues. Here the CDR3 reads CASSQGFTGDAGELFF. CDR3 DNA sequence: TGTGCCAGCAGCCAAGGTTTCACAGGGGACGCCGGGGAGCTGTTTTTT.

This clonotype was counted ten times or more. This chain connects TRBV7-3 to TRBJ1-1; 8 bases map to TRBD1. Trimming at V came to 5 bases and at J to 5 bases, leaving 7 bases not matched to a gene. Per germline, CDR1 SGHTA and CDR2 FQGTGA. This CDR3 has 14 amino acids. The CDR3 region has the DNA TGTGCCAGCAGCCAAACAGGGGGTGAGACTGAAGCTTTCTTT. This gives the protein CASSQTGGETEAFF.

V gene TRBV2 combines with J gene TRBJ2-7; 9 bases align to TRBD2. Germline V CDR1 and CDR2: SNHLY, FYNNEI. V lost 6 bases and J lost 4; bases outside the gene matches: 16. This CDR3 has 17 amino acids. The DNA of the CDR3 is TGTGCCAGCAGAAAGGGTCTAGCGGGACTATCCATGTACGAGCAGTACTTC. Translated, it gives CASRKGLAGLSMYEQYF.

The chain has TRBV29-1 and TRBJ1-1; tentative D call: TRBD1 (5 bases). Germline V CDR1 and CDR2: SQVTM, ANQGSEA. CDR3 length: 11 residues. CDR3 DNA sequence: TGCACCATCGGGGGGACCACTGAAGCTTTCTTT. It is translated as CTIGGTTEAFF.

This clonotype was detected ten times or more. The rearrangement joins TRBV4-2 to TRBJ1-2; 8 nucleotides align to TRBD1. This CDR3 has 17 amino acids. V dropped 0 bases and J dropped 2; count of bases not matched to a gene: 8. Germline CDR1 and CDR2: LGHNA and YNFKEQ. The DNA for the CDR3 is TGTGCCAGCAGCCAAGATTTCCGGCAGGGGGCGAACTATGGCTACACCTTC. This gives the protein CASSQDFRQGANYGYTF.

At least ten counts were recorded for this clonotype. The rearrangement joins TRBV19 to TRBJ2-2; D remains ambiguous. The CDR3 totals 14 residues. Trimming took 9 bases from V and 7 from J, leaving 18 bases between them. Germline values: CDR1 LNHDA, CDR2 SQIVND (reference sequence). The CDR3 nucleotides read TGTGCCAGCCGATTAGTGGGGTCGGGCGGGGAGCTGTTTTTT. Its translation: CASRLVGSGGELFF. The variable domain in full, with the rest retrieved from reference TRBV19 and TRBJ2-2, is DGGITQSPKYLFRKEGQNVTLSCEQNLNHDAMYWYRQDPGQGLRLIYYSQIVNDFQKGDIAEGYSVSREKKESFPLTVTSAQKNPTAFYLCASRLVGSGGELFFGEGSRLTVL.

The chain combines TRBV7-3 with TRBJ2-5; 12 bases line up with TRBD2. The J call is in doubt because the DNA end fits TRBJ2-1 better. Germline assignment: CDR1 SGHTA and CDR2 FQGTGA. This CDR3 comprises 15 residues. The CDR3 is CASSWTSGIGGEQFF. CDR3 coding DNA: TGTGCCAGCAGCTGGACTAGCGGGATAGGAGGTGAGCAGTTCTTC.

Many counts were recorded for this clonotype. V and J are TRBV6-5 and TRBJ1-1, with D maybe TRBD1 (5 bases). The germline V gene encodes CDR1 MNHEY and CDR2 SVGAGI. The V and J ends lost 4 bases and 8 bases respectively, with 8 bases between them. This CDR3 is built from 11 residues. DNA for the CDR3: TGTGCCAGCAGTTGGGGGGGGGAAGCTTTCTTT. Protein product: CASSWGGEAFF.

This clonotype showed up just a few times. It may be a read error: a sequence one base away is much more abundant. V usage is TRBV29-1 and J usage is TRBJ2-7, with 12 bases matching TRBD2. CDR1 and CDR2 (germline): SQVTM, ANQGSEA. The V segment lost 7 bases and the J segment 3 bases; nucleotides outside the gene matches: 16. The CDR3 extends over 17 amino acids. The DNA of the CDR3 is TGCAGCGCCGGGTCATTAGGACTAGCGGGATATCTCTACGAGCAGTACTTC. Encoded protein: CSAGSLGLAGYLYEQYF.

This sequence joins TRBV2 and TRBJ1-5; maybe TRBD1 (6 bases). The CDR3 spans 14 residues. Trimming removed 7 bases at V and 5 bases at J, with 15 bases between. Germline V gives CDR1 SNHLY, CDR2 FYNNEI. The CDR3 bases are TGTGCCAGCAATAAGTACAGGGCGGATCAGCCCCAGCATTTT. Translating gives CASNKYRADQPQHF. The full variable domain, rest sourced from reference TRBV2 and TRBJ1-5, is EPEVTQTPSHQVTQMGQEVILRCVPISNHLYFYWYRQILGQKVEFLVSFYNNEISEKSEIFDDQFSVERPDGSNFTLKIRSTKLEDSAMYFCASNKYRADQPQHFGDGTRLSIL.

For this clonotype: Since a much larger clone is just one base distant, this may be a read error. This chain links TRBV7-9 with TRBJ1-6; D is perhaps TRBD1 (5 bases). The length of the CDR3 is 17 residues. The germline gives CDR1 SEHNR, CDR2 FQNEAQ (reference sequence). Trimming shortened V by 0 bases and J by 5 bases, and 14 bases separated the two germline ends. The CDR3 region has the DNA TGTGCCAGCAGCTTAGCGGTGCGGGGCTTCCATAATTCACCCCTCCACTTT. This codes for CASSLAVRGFHNSPLHF.

This clonotype showed up just once. A much larger clone lies one base from this, so it may be a read error. This chain links TRBV15 with TRBJ2-7; the D is unclear. Germline V gene lookup returns CDR1 LNHNV and CDR2 YYDKDF (reference sequence). The CDR3 extends over 13 amino acids. V was clipped by 2 bases and J by 9 bases, with 14 bases between them. The DNA of the CDR3 is TGTGCCACCAGCAGATCGTCTACGGTGGGGCAGTACTTC. Translation gives CATSRSSTVGQYF.

This chain connects TRBV7-3 to TRBJ2-5, with D tentatively TRBD1 or TRBD2 (5 bases each). V shed 5 bases and J shed 5 bases, with 15 bases lying between them. The CDR3 is 14 amino acids. The germline CDR1 and CDR2 sequences are SGHTA and FQGTGA. CDR3 region: CASSISGGMETQYF. CDR3 sequence (DNA): TGTGCCAGCAGCATAAGTGGGGGAATGGAGACCCAGTACTTC.

With respect to this clonotype: This clone may be a read error of a much larger clone one base away. V is TRBV7-9 and J is TRBJ2-2; 7 positions agree with TRBD2. Germline V CDR1 and CDR2: SEHNR, FQNEAQ (reference sequence). With V trimmed by 2 bases and J by 7 bases, 1 base remained unmatched. The CDR3 spans 13 residues. The CDR3 DNA sequence: TGTGCCAGCAGCTTAAGGGAGGGCGGGGAGCTGTTTTTT. This sequence encodes CASSLREGGELFF.

There are many counts of this clonotype. The chain couples TRBV5-6 to TRBJ2-7, with 10 bases lining up with TRBD2. This CDR3 has 21 residues. Germline V gene sequence: CDR1 SGHDT, CDR2 YYEEEE. With V trimmed by 3 bases and J by 2 bases, 23 bases remained unmatched. CDR3 sequence: CASSSWTRGRLAGEVAYEQYF. CDR3 bases: TGTGCCAGCAGCTCGTGGACTAGGGGCCGGCTAGCGGGAGAGGTCGCCTACGAGCAGTACTTC.

This clonotype has at least ten counts. This chain uses TRBV10-3 with TRBJ2-7; no clear D gene. The CDR3 has 13 residues. V was shortened by 3 bases and J by 3 bases, with 9 bases between the two germline ends. CDR1 is ENHRY and CDR2 is SYGVKD in the germline V gene. Here the CDR3 reads CAISDRQSYEQYF. The CDR3 nucleotides are TGTGCCATCAGTGACAGGCAGAGCTACGAGCAGTACTTC.

This clonotype was observed a few times. This sequence may be a read error, since a much larger clone differs from it by one base. The J gene is TRBJ2-5, the V gene TRBV10-3; no clear D. The ends were cut back, 4 bases at V and 4 bases at J, with 4 bases in the middle. Germline V gene lookup returns CDR1 ENHRY and CDR2 SYGVKD. CDR3 length: 11 amino acids. DNA of the CDR3: TGTGCCATCAGTGGGGCAGAGACCCAGTACTTC. It yields the protein CAISGAETQYF.

The genes are TRBV11-2 and TRBJ2-7, with TRBD1 matching over 7 bases. Unmatched junction bases numbered 9, after V lost 8 bases and J lost 2 bases. The CDR3 totals 14 residues. The germline CDR1 and CDR2 sequences are SGHAT and FQNNGV. The DNA for the CDR3 is TGTGCCAGCTCACCACGGACAGGCCCCTACGAGCAGTACTTC. Its translation: CASSPRTGPYEQYF.

This clonotype has at least ten counts. V and J are TRBV20-1 and TRBJ2-7; perhaps D is TRBD1 or TRBD2 (6 bases each). The CDR3 sequence is 13 residues long. CDR1 is DFQATT, CDR2 SNEGSKA, per germline (reference sequence). V was shortened by 0 bases and J by 3 bases, with 9 bases between the two germline ends. The CDR3 coding sequence is TGCAGTGCTAGAGAGGGGGGCGACTACGAGCAGTACTTC. Translated: CSAREGGDYEQYF.

The chain recombines TRBV19 with TRBJ1-3; 7 bases agree with TRBD1. Germline V gene lookup returns CDR1 LNHDA and CDR2 SQIVND (reference sequence). The CDR3 totals 12 residues. CDR3 amino acids: CASQGAGNTIYF. The CDR3 nucleotides are TGTGCTAGTCAGGGGGCTGGAAACACCATATATTTT.

Points on this clonotype: A clone one base away is much larger, so this may be a read error. The V call is TRBV5-1, the J call TRBJ1-2, with D maybe TRBD1 (5 bases). CDR1 and CDR2 from the germline V gene are SGHRS and YFSETQ. Trimming took 4 bases from V and 5 from J, leaving 21 bases between them. The CDR3 sequence is 16 residues long. The DNA for the CDR3 is TGCGCCAGCAGCCCCCTAGGGGACGCCTTCCCGTATGGCTACACCTTC. This codes for CASSPLGDAFPYGYTF. The full variable domain, completed using reference TRBV5-1 and TRBJ1-2, is KAGVTQTPRYLIKTRGQQVTLSCSPISGHRSVSWYQQTPGQGLQFLFEYFSETQRNKGNFPGRFSGRQFSNSRSEMNVSTLELGDSALYLCASSPLGDAFPYGYTFGSGTRLTVV.

The chain uses TRBV2 and TRBJ1-2, with 7 positions matching TRBD1. With V trimmed by 8 bases and J by 5 bases, 8 bases remained unmatched. This CDR3 is built from 13 residues. In germline, CDR1 is SNHLY, CDR2 FYNNEI. The CDR3 sequence is CASPGTEAYGYTF. Written as DNA, the CDR3 is TGTGCCAGCCCCGGGACAGAGGCGTATGGCTACACCTTC.

In regard to this clonotype: A read error is likely, as this CDR3 ends without the conserved phenylalanine or tryptophan. No DNA is shown, since the ends of the CDR3 on it are uncertain; the CDR3 is the one TCRdb lists. This chain joins TRBV29-1 and TRBJ2-2; the D call TRBD1 from the table was never checked on the DNA. The CDR3 length is 9 residues, termini included. The germline V gene has CDR1 SQVTM and CDR2 ANQGSEA. The CDR3 sequence is CSVRGGAGS.